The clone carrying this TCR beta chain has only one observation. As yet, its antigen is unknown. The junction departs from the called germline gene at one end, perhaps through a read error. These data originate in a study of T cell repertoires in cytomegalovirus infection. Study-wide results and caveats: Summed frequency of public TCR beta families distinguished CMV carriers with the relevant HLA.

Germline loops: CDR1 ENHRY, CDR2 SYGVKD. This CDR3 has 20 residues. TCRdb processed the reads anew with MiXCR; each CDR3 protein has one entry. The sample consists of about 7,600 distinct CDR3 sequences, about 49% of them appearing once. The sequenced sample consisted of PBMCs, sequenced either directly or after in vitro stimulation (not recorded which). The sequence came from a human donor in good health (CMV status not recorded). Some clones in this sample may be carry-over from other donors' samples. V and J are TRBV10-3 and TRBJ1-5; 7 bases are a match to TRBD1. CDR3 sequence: CAISESEQGSDETRTHPHHF. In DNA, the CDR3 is TGTGCCATCAGTGAGTCGGAACAGGGGAGTGACGAGACTCGCACTCATCCCCATCATTTT.